This entry describes one TCR beta chain. Which antigen it targets is not known. No base quality values were provided; no much bigger clone lies one nucleotide off. The sample originates from a study of blood T cell repertoires in COVID-19 (TCRdb year 2020). For context, the study as a whole: Collaborator samples came from the United States, Italy and Spain and covered acute and convalescent phases of COVID-19. The prospective study material was composed of cDNA or gDNA derived from T cells, B-cell-depleted T cells, or PBMCs. Deeply sampled blood TCRbeta repertoires from subjects exposed to, actively infected with, or recovered from COVID-19 were included in the dataset. The repertoires were released in a freely available public database meant as a resource for research on the immune response to SARS-CoV-2. The samples were drawn from the first 160 participants of the ongoing ImmuneRACE study and from roughly 1,300 subjects provided by 6 global collaborators. Sample metadata almost always included a de-identified subject ID, COVID-19 status, age in years and sex. Where available, HLA class I and class II types were taken from metadata supplied by the sample provider and were not determined by assay-based typing. The paper's findings and limits, for the study overall: The amount of clinical and demographic metadata varied by source and participant and was provided uncurated.

TCRbeta CDR3 regions were amplified from genomic DNA using the immunoSEQ Assay, a bias-controlled multiplex PCR. For the original study's pipeline: The number of nucleated cells in each sample was estimated by amplification of reference gene primers within the assay. To quantify the absolute abundance of each unique TCRbeta CDR3 rearrangement, sequence reads were collapsed and filtered. For each sample, productive Simpson clonality was calculated as the square root of Simpson's diversity index over productive rearrangements. The source is immuneACCESS, and TCRdb retained only in-frame sequences with V and J called. Part of the clones is not carried over; for the studies checked, unresolved V genes explain less than half of this, and the remainder is unexplained. V, J and clone size are those of that table, while D and trimming were read from the DNA. The sample profile shows 190,000 or so clones; around four fifths of them were found once. The ten largest make up approximately 0.99% of the sample.

In Seattle, one collaborating source enrolled patients while the infection was active and tracked those patients longitudinally over the course of disease. Whole blood was collected in K2EDTA tubes by collaborating institutions according to the institutions' own protocols. For TCRbeta analysis, collaborator samples were shipped as frozen whole blood, as isolated PBMCs, or as DNA extracted from either sample type. Sequences SGDLS (CDR1) and YYNGEE (CDR2) are obtained from the germline V gene. The junction carries 11 bases between V and J, which are trimmed by 0 bases and 2 bases respectively. CDR3 length: 15 amino acids, cysteine to phenylalanine. Of the read, only the CDR3 DNA is kept; its 45 bases are in frame from base 1.

Sequenced: peripheral blood. Rearrangement joined TRBV9 to TRBJ2-5; TRBD1 is perhaps the D gene, given 6 matching bases. The origin of this receptor is a man aged 55 to 69 with COVID-19, enrolled during active disease. The CDR3 protein is CASSVASGAQETQYF. The nucleotide sequence is given as TGTGCCAGCAGCGTAGCGTCAGGGGCACAAGAGACCCAGTACTTC.